This TCR beta chain is from a study of shared clonotypes between healthy human individuals. General observations from the study: Non-shared clonotypes had lower generation probabilities than clonotypes shared by all four sorted-subset donors.

A note on this clone: No antigen is known for it.

It was across several immunoSEQ plates that each subset's genomic DNA was evenly split. Original handling: For the immunoSEQ data, sequences were junction-only without quality scores, so filtering differed. Clones were sequenced by immunoSEQ multiplex PCR, and TCRdb holds only the in-frame ones, with some missing. Clonal size and the V and J genes are those of that table, whereas D and trimming came from the DNA. The table records some 1,100,000 clones, 75% to 80% of them present only once. With 2 bases removed from V and 0 bases from J, the gap between germline ends came to 13 bases. CDR1 KGHSH and CDR2 LQKENI come from the germline V gene. The CDR3 length is 17 residues.

J is TRBJ1-4 and V is TRBV18; D not certain. What was sequenced was memory CD4+ T cells from PBMCs. Subset of the sample: CD45RA-negative fraction. This TCR derives from a man younger than 30 in good health. Some clones in this sample may be carry-over from other donors' samples. The DNA of the CDR3 is TGTGCCAGCTCACCATTTCATCCGGAAACAACTAATGAAAAACTGTTTTTT. Translation gives CASSPFHPETTNEKLFF.